The 13 T cell receptor beta chains reported below all come from one sample, sequenced in a study of cytomegalovirus exposure and HLA in healthy donors. 60 Vbeta and 13 Jbeta primers were used in PCR. Libraries were prepared by immunoSEQ multiplex PCR; TCRdb keeps only in-frame clonotypes and omits some of them. The data contain around 92,000 clones, around 76% of them seen just once; the ten biggest clones take up roughly 8.3%. Sequenced sample: PBMCs. The receptors originated from a human donor in good health.

With respect to this clone: Other DNA sequences in this specimen translate into the identical CDR3. The rearrangement uses TRBV11-2 and TRBJ2-7; D remains ambiguous. The V end was cut by 1 base, the J end by 0 bases, with 4 bases between. CDR1 SGHAT and CDR2 FQNNGV come from the germline V gene. The CDR3 sequence is 13 residues long. The CDR3, as DNA: TGTGCCAGCAGCTTAGCCAGCTCCTACGAGCAGTACTTC. Amino acids: CASSLASSYEQYF. Based on the CDR3 plus reference TRBV11-2 and TRBJ2-7, the full variable domain is EAGVAQSPRYKIIEKRQSVAFWCNPISGHATLYWYQQILGQGPKLLIQFQNNGVVDDSQLPKDRFSAERLKGVDSTLKIQPAKLEDSAVYLCASSLASSYEQYFGPGTRLTVT.

Here the CDR3 reads CSVESRIEQFF. The CDR3 DNA follows: TGCAGCGTAGAGAGTCGAATTGAGCAGTTCTTC. The V and J genes are TRBV29-1 and TRBJ2-1; D call uncertain. The germline V and J ends were trimmed by 6 bases and 9 bases, with 12 bases remaining between them. Per the germline V gene, CDR1 is SQVTM and CDR2 is ANQGSEA. The CDR3 runs 11 residues.

The chain carries TRBV11-3 and TRBJ2-1; TRBD1 agrees at 7 bases. The length of the CDR3 is 14 residues. The J segment lost 10 bases and the V segment lost 1 base, leaving 7 bases of the junction unmatched. In germline, CDR1 is SGHNT, CDR2 YENEEA. CDR3: CASSLGVGQSEQFF. The DNA for the CDR3 is TGTGCCAGCAGCTTAGGGGTGGGACAGAGCGAGCAGTTCTTC.

The gene calls are TRBV5-6 and TRBJ2-1; the match to TRBD2 covers 13 bases. Losses at the gene ends were 3 bases for V and 4 bases for J; bases not matched to a gene: 10. This CDR3 contains 18 residues. Germline-derived CDR1 and CDR2 are SGHDT and YYEEEE. The CDR3 is CASSSRPGTSGVYNEQFF. As DNA, the CDR3 is TGTGCCAGCAGCTCTCGTCCCGGGACTAGCGGGGTTTACAATGAGCAGTTCTTC.

The genes are TRBV6-1 and TRBJ2-6, with 7 nucleotides matching TRBD1. The CDR3 has 14 residues. Germline V gene sequence: CDR1 MNHNS, CDR2 SASEGT. V gave up 9 bases and J gave up 3 bases; unmatched junction bases: 5. The CDR3 protein is CASKQGNGANVLTF. As DNA, the CDR3 is TGTGCCAGTAAACAGGGGAATGGGGCCAACGTCCTGACTTTC.

This chain links TRBV18 with TRBJ2-5, with 8 bases identical to TRBD1. The junction had 5 bases not matched to a gene; V was cut back by 6 bases and J by 5 bases. The CDR3 covers 13 residues. CDR1 KGHSH and CDR2 LQKENI come from the germline V gene. This CDR3 is CASSDRVGETQYF. The CDR3 nucleotides are TGTGCCAGCTCGGACAGGGTTGGGGAGACCCAGTACTTC.

The rearrangement joins TRBV6-1 to TRBJ1-6; 7 positions agree with TRBD1. The CDR3 consists of 14 residues. CDR1 and CDR2 from the germline V gene are MNHNS and SASEGT. Trimming took 0 bases from V and 10 from J; bases not matched to a gene: 3. The CDR3 here is CASSEAPGGSPLHF. The CDR3 DNA reads as TGTGCCAGCAGTGAAGCCCCAGGGGGATCACCCCTCCACTTT.

The V and J genes are TRBV5-1 and TRBJ2-1, with D unclear. Germline loops: CDR1 SGHRS, CDR2 YFSETQ. The ends were cut back, 0 bases at V and 7 bases at J, with 11 bases in the middle. This CDR3 region has 14 residues. The CDR3 protein is CASSLALGRNEQFF. The CDR3 nucleotides are TGCGCCAGCAGCTTGGCCCTTGGCAGAAATGAGCAGTTCTTC.

The rearrangement uses TRBV7-2 and TRBJ2-5, with 8 bases matching TRBD1. The V gene end was trimmed by 5 bases and the J gene end by 5 bases; junction bases not matched to a gene: 7. Germline V lookup: CDR1 SGHTA, CDR2 FQGNSA. The CDR3 extends over 14 amino acids. This CDR3 reads CASSPGQGMETQYF. CDR3 bases: TGTGCCAGCAGCCCCGGACAGGGCATGGAGACCCAGTACTTC.

The sample holds a few counts of this clone. V is TRBV6-5 and J is TRBJ1-1; D uncertain. Between the trimmed V and J ends, which lost 6 bases and 0 bases, there was a span of 11 bases. The V gene's germline CDR1 is MNHEY and CDR2 SVGAGI. The length of the CDR3 is 14 residues. The CDR3 DNA follows: TGTGCCAGCAGACAACAGACTATGAACACTGAAGCTTTCTTT. Residues: CASRQQTMNTEAFF.

V usage is TRBV5-5 and J usage is TRBJ2-7, with TRBD2 identical over 11 bases. Germline-derived CDR1 and CDR2 are SGHKS and YYEKEE (reference sequence). V was pared by 4 bases and J by 2 bases, with 5 bases of the junction left unmatched. The CDR3 sequence is 15 residues long. The CDR3 loop is CASSPGLAGTYEQYF. DNA for the CDR3: TGTGCCAGCAGCCCCGGACTAGCGGGCACCTACGAGCAGTACTTC.

V and J are TRBV27 and TRBJ1-1; TRBD1 is a possible D gene (6 bases). Germline-derived CDR1 and CDR2 are MNHEY and SMNVEV (reference sequence). The CDR3 has 16 residues. Trimming stripped 5 bases from V and 0 bases from J, with 16 bases between. CDR3 coding DNA: TGTGCCAGCAGTCCGCAGCCAGGACAGTTGAACACTGAAGCTTTCTTT. Protein: CASSPQPGQLNTEAFF.

This clone came up a few times. The CDR3 spells CASRVRQGSGELFF. As DNA, the CDR3 is TGTGCCAGCAGGGTGAGACAGGGGTCCGGGGAGCTGTTTTTT. This rearrangement joins TRBV2 to TRBJ2-2; 8 bases map to TRBD1. CDR1 and CDR2 (germline): SNHLY, FYNNEI. V trimming: 6 bases; J trimming: 6 bases; junction bases outside the gene matches: 6. There are 14 residues in the CDR3.